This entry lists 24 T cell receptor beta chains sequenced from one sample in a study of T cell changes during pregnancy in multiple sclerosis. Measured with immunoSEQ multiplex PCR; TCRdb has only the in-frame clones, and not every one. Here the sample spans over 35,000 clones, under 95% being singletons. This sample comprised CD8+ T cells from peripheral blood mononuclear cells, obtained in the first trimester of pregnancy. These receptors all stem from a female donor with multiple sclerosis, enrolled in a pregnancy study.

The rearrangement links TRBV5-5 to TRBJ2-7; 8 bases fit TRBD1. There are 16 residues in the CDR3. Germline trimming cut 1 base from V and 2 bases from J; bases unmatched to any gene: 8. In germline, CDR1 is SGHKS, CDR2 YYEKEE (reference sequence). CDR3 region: CASSLSRDRPTYEQYF. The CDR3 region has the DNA TGTGCCAGCAGCTTGAGCCGGGACAGGCCAACCTACGAGCAGTACTTC.

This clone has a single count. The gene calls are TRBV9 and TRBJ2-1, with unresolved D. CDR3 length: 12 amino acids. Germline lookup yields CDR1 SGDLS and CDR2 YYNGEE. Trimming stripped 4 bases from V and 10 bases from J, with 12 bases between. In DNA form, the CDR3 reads TGTGCCAGCAGCTCCCCTGGAGCCGAGCAGTTCTTC. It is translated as CASSSPGAEQFF.

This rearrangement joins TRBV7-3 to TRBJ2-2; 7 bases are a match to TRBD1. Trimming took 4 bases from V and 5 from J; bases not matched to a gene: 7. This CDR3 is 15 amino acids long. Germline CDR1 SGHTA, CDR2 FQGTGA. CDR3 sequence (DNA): TGTGCCAGCAGCTCGCCACAGGGGCGGACCGGGGAGCTGTTTTTT. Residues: CASSSPQGRTGELFF.

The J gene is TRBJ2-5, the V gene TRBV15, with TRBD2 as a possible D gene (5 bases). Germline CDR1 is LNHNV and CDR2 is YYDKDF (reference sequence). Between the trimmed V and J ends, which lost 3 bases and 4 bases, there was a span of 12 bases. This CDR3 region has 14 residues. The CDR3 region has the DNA TGTGCCACCAGCAGGCGAGCGGAGAGAGAGACCCAGTACTTC. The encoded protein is CATSRRAERETQYF.

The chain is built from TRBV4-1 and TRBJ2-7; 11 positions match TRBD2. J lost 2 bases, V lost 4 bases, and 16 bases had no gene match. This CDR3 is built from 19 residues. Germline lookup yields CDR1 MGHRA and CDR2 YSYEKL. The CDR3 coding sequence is TGCGCCAGCAGCCGTCTCTATAGCGGGGGGGCCGACGATCCCTACGAGCAGTACTTC. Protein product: CASSRLYSGGADDPYEQYF.

The CDR3 nucleotides are TGTGCCAGCAGATTTTCCGGCTCTGGAAACACCATATATTTT. Amino acids: CASRFSGSGNTIYF. The chain uses TRBV5-4 and TRBJ1-3; D uncertain. The CDR3 is made up of 14 amino acids. Germline values: CDR1 SGHNT, CDR2 YYREEE (reference sequence). Deletions cut 5 bases from V and 0 bases from J, with 9 bases between.

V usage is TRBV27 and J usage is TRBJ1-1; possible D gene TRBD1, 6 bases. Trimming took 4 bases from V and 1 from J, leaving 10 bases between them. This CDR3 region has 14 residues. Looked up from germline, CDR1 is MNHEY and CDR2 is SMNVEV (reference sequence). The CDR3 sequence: CASSSRGTNTEAFF. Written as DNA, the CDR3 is TGTGCCAGCAGTTCCAGGGGAACGAACACTGAAGCTTTCTTT.

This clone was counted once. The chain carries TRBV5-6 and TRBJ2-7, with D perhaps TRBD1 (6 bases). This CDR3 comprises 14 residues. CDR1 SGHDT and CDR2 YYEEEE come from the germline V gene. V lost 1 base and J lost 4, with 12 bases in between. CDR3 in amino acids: CASSLWGHLYEQYF. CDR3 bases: TGTGCCAGCAGCTTGTGGGGACACCTTTACGAGCAGTACTTC.

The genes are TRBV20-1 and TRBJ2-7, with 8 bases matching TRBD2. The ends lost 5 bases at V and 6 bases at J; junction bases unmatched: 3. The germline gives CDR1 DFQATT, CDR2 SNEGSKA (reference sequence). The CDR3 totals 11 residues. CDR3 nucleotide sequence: TGCAGTGCTTCCGCGGGAGGCGAGCAGTACTTC. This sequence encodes CSASAGGEQYF.

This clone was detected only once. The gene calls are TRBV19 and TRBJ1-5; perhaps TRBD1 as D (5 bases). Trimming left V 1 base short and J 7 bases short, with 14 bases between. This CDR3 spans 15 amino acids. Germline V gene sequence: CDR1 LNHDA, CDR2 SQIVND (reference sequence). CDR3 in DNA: TGTGCCAGTAGTATAGGGGGCAGATCGAAGCAGCCCCAGCATTTT. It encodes CASSIGGRSKQPQHF. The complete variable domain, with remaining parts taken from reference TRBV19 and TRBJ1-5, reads DGGITQSPKYLFRKEGQNVTLSCEQNLNHDAMYWYRQDPGQGLRLIYYSQIVNDFQKGDIAEGYSVSREKKESFPLTVTSAQKNPTAFYLCASSIGGRSKQPQHFGDGTRLSIL.

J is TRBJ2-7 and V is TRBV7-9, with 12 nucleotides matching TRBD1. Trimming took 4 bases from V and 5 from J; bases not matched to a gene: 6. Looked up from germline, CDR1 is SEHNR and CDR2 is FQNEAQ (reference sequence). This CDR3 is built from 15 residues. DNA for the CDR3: TGTGCCAGCAGCTCCCCGGGACAGGGGGCCAACGAGCAGTACTTC. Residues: CASSSPGQGANEQYF.

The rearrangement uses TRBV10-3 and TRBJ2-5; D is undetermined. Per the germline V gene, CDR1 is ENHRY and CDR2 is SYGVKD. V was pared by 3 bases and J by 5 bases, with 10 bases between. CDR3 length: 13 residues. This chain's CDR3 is CAISDRSVETQYF. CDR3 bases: TGTGCCATCAGTGATAGAAGCGTTGAGACCCAGTACTTC.

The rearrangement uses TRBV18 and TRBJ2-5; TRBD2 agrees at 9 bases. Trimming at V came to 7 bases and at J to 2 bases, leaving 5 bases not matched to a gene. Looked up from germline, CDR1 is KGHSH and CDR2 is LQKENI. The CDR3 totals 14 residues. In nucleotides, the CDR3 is TGTGCCAGCTTTCAGCGGGGGGAACAAGAGACCCAGTACTTC. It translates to CASFQRGEQETQYF.

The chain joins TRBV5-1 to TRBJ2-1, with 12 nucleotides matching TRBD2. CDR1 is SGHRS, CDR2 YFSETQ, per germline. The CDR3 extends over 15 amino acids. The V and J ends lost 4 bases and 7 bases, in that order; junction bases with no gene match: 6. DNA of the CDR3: TGCGCCAGCAGCCCGAGGACTAGCGGGGTGAATGAGCAGTTCTTC. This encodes CASSPRTSGVNEQFF.

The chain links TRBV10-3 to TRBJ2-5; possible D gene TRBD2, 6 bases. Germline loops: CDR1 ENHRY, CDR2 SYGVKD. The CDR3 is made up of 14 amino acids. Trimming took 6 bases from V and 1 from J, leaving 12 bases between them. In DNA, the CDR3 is TGTGCCATCAGGGGGGAGGACTCCCAAGAGACCCAGTACTTC. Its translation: CAIRGEDSQETQYF.

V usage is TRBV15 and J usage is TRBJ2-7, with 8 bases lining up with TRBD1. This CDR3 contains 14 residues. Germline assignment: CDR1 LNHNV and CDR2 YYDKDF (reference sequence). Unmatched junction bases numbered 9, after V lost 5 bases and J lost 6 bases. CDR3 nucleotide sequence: TGTGCCACCAGCCCGGACAGGGACCTTACCGAGCAGTACTTC. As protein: CATSPDRDLTEQYF. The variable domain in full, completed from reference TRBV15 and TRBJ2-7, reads DAMVIQNPRYQVTQFGKPVTLSCSQTLNHNVMYWYQQKSSQAPKLLFHYYDKDFNNEADTPDNFQSRRPNTSFCFLDIRSPGLGDTAMYLCATSPDRDLTEQYFGPGTRLTVT.

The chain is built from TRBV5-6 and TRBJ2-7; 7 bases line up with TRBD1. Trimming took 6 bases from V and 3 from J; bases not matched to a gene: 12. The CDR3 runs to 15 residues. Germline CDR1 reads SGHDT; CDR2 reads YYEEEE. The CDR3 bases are TGTGCCAGCACTTGGGGGTCAACAGGGGTCTACGAGCAGTACTTC. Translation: CASTWGSTGVYEQYF.

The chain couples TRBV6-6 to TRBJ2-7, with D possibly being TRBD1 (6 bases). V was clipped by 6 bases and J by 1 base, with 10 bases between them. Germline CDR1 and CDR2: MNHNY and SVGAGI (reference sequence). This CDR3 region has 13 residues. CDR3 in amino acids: CASSPTGSYEQYF. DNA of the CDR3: TGTGCCAGCAGCCCGACAGGTTCCTACGAGCAGTACTTC.

CDR3 DNA: TGTGCCAGCAGCCCACCCAACCAGGGGACAGGGTTCCCCGGGGAGCTGTTTTTT. This translates into CASSPPNQGTGFPGELFF. V gene TRBV7-9 combines with J gene TRBJ2-2; 9 nucleotides match TRBD1. This CDR3 contains 18 residues. Losses at the gene ends were 5 bases for V and 6 bases for J; bases not matched to a gene: 16. Germline CDR1 is SEHNR and CDR2 is FQNEAQ (reference sequence).

CDR3: CASSLLGGGTEAFF. CDR3 sequence (DNA): TGTGCCAGCAGCTTGTTGGGTGGGGGGACTGAAGCTTTCTTT. The gene calls are TRBV5-5 and TRBJ1-1; a weak D match, TRBD1 (5 bases). The CDR3 is 14 amino acids. V was pared by 1 base and J by 5 bases, with 12 bases between. The germline CDR1 and CDR2 sequences are SGHKS and YYEKEE (reference sequence).

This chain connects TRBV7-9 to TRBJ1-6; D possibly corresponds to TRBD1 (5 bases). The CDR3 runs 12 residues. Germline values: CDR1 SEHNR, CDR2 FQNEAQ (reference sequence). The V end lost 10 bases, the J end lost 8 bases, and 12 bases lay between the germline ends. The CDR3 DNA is TGTGCCACCCCGTGGGGGGATTCACCCCTCCACTTT. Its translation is CATPWGDSPLHF. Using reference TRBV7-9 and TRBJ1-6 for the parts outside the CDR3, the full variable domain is DTGVSQNPRHKITKRGQNVTFRCDPISEHNRLYWYRQTLGQGPEFLTYFQNEAQLEKSRLLSDRFSAERPKGSFSTLEIQRTEQGDSAMYLCATPWGDSPLHFGNGTRLTVT.

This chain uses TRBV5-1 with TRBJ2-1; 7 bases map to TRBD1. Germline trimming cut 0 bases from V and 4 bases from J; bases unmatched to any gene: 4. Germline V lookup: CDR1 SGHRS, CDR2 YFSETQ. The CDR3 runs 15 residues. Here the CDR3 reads CASSLGQGRYNEQFF. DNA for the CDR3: TGCGCCAGCAGCTTGGGACAGGGAAGGTACAATGAGCAGTTCTTC. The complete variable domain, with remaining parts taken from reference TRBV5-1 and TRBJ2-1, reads KAGVTQTPRYLIKTRGQQVTLSCSPISGHRSVSWYQQTPGQGLQFLFEYFSETQRNKGNFPGRFSGRQFSNSRSEMNVSTLELGDSALYLCASSLGQGRYNEQFFGPGTRLTVL.

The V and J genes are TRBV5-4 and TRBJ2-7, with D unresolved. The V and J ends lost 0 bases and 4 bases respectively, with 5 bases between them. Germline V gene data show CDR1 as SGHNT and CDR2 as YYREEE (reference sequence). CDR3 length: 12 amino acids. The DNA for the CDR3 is TGTGCCAGCAGCTTGGGCGCGTACGAGCAGTACTTC. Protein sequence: CASSLGAYEQYF.

In DNA, the CDR3 is TGCAGCGTTGAAGAGGGAGCAGATACGCAGTATTTT. It translates to CSVEEGADTQYF. The chain has TRBV29-1 and TRBJ2-3; the D gene is possibly TRBD2 (5 bases). CDR1 is SQVTM, CDR2 ANQGSEA, per germline. The CDR3 runs to 12 residues. Trimming took off 0 bases at V and 4 bases at J, with 5 bases between the two ends.